This is a list of T cell receptor beta chains from one sample in a study of blood T cell repertoires in COVID-19. Sequenced by immunoSEQ multiplex PCR; TCRdb stores in-frame clones only, minus some. Of under 200,000 clones detected, around 82% appear once; the ten largest clones hold about a tenth. The sample consisted of peripheral blood. The receptors were gathered from a man between 65 and 85 years old with active or convalescent COVID-19. Both conserved end residues are part of each CDR3. D genes are given only for firm matches. Clone size is shown for a subset of rows, as once, few, many or a class of expanded clone.

V gene	J gene	D gene	clone size	CDR3 protein	CDR3 DNA
TRBV5-4	TRBJ1-4	TRBD1	.	CASSLAGTGGEKLFF	TGTGCCAGCAGCTTGGCTGGGACAGGGGGCGAAAAACTGTTTTTT
TRBV9	TRBJ1-6	.	.	CASSVEVGSSPLHF	TGTGCCAGCAGCGTAGAAGTAGGGAGTTCACCCCTCCACTTT
TRBV16	TRBJ2-1	.	.	CASSVIGHLYNEQFF	TGTGCCAGCAGCGTTATCGGACACTTGTACAATGAGCAGTTCTTC
TRBV9	TRBJ2-7	TRBD1	.	CASSKTGGHYEQYF	TGTGCCAGCAGCAAGACAGGGGGCCACTACGAGCAGTACTTC
TRBV5-1	TRBJ1-2	TRBD1	.	CASSLAMTGGYGYTF	TGCGCCAGCAGCTTGGCGATGACAGGGGGATACGGCTACACCTTC
TRBV9	TRBJ2-5	TRBD2	.	CASTGRGTSEETQYF	TGTGCCAGCACGGGGCGGGGGACTAGCGAAGAGACCCAGTACTTC
TRBV5-1	TRBJ2-1	TRBD1	.	CASSRQGADNEQFF	TGCGCCAGCAGTCGACAGGGGGCTGACAATGAGCAGTTCTTC
TRBV30	TRBJ1-6	.	.	CAWRGPGGGSYNSPLHF	TGTGCCTGGAGAGGGCCGGGGGGTGGCTCCTATAATTCACCCCTCCACTTT
TRBV7-7	TRBJ2-1	TRBD2	.	CASSSTSGRSSYNEQFF	TGTGCTAGCAGCTCGACTAGCGGGCGGAGCTCCTACAATGAGCAGTTCTTC
TRBV19	TRBJ1-1	TRBD1	.	CASSLTGGGTEAFF	TGTGCCAGTAGTCTGACAGGGGGCGGCACTGAAGCTTTCTTT
TRBV19	TRBJ2-7	.	.	CASSIEARGYEQYF	TGTGCCAGTAGTATAGAGGCCCGGGGATACGAGCAGTACTTC
TRBV7-9	TRBJ1-2	.	.	CASSFPASGNYGYTF	TGTGCCAGCAGCTTCCCCGCATCAGGGAACTATGGCTACACCTTC
TRBV25-1	TRBJ2-1	TRBD1	.	CASSDLTGGSYNEQFF	TGTGCCAGCAGTGACTTGACAGGGGGCTCCTACAATGAGCAGTTCTTC
TRBV6-5	TRBJ2-5	.	.	CASSYSAGMGETQYF	TGTGCCAGCAGTTACTCAGCAGGGATGGGGGAGACCCAGTACTTC
TRBV10-3	TRBJ2-5	TRBD1	.	CAISVRDRAQETQYF	TGTGCCATCAGTGTCCGGGACAGGGCTCAAGAGACCCAGTACTTC
TRBV6-2/TRBV6-3	TRBJ2-2	.	once	CASSYYRVGELFF	TGTGCCAGCAGTTATTACAGGGTCGGGGAGCTGTTTTTT
TRBV7-9	TRBJ2-1	.	.	CASSEGRLSYNEQFF	TGTGCCAGCAGCGAGGGGAGGCTCTCCTACAATGAGCAGTTCTTC
TRBV6-5	TRBJ2-2	TRBD1	.	CASRGQTVDTGELFF	TGTGCCAGCAGGGGACAGACCGTGGACACCGGGGAGCTGTTTTTT
TRBV7-2	TRBJ1-2	.	.	CASSFSDYGYTF	TGTGCCAGCAGCTTTAGTGACTATGGCTACACCTTC
TRBV27	TRBJ1-6	TRBD1	.	CASSLPGQGNSPLHF	TGTGCCAGCAGTTTACCGGGACAGGGGAATTCACCCCTCCACTTT
TRBV19	TRBJ1-4	TRBD1	.	CASSIDLGQPNEKLFF	TGTGCCAGTAGTATAGACCTGGGACAGCCGAATGAAAAACTGTTTTTT
TRBV6-6	TRBJ1-1	.	.	CASSYGGGTEAFF	TGTGCCAGCAGTTACGGGGGGGGAACTGAAGCTTTCTTT
TRBV28	TRBJ1-1	TRBD1	once	CASSPRGQAGTEAFF	TGTGCCAGCAGTCCCCGCGGACAGGCGGGCACTGAAGCTTTCTTT
TRBV6-5	TRBJ1-4	TRBD1	.	CASSRDRTNEKLFF	TGTGCCAGCAGTCGGGACAGAACTAATGAAAAACTGTTTTTT
TRBV27	TRBJ2-1	.	.	CASSRGQHREQFF	TGTGCCAGCAGTCGCGGACAGCACAGGGAGCAGTTCTTC
TRBV27	TRBJ1-1	TRBD1	.	CASSYRQGAEAFF	TGTGCCAGCAGCTATCGACAGGGCGCTGAAGCTTTCTTT
TRBV5-1	TRBJ1-1	.	.	CASSFRSGLNTEAFF	TGCGCCAGCAGCTTCCGGTCAGGCCTAAACACTGAAGCTTTCTTT
TRBV18	TRBJ2-7	TRBD1	.	CASSTTGTGAYEQYF	TGTGCCAGCTCAACCACGGGGACAGGGGCCTACGAGCAGTACTTC
TRBV5-6	TRBJ2-7	.	once	CASSFFGSGYEQYF	TGTGCCAGCAGCTTTTTCGGGTCCGGGTACGAGCAGTACTTC
TRBV6-6	TRBJ2-7	.	.	CASSNRYSYEQYF	TGTGCCAGCAGTAACAGGTACTCCTACGAGCAGTACTTC
TRBV6-6	TRBJ1-2	TRBD1	.	CASSMGQGANYGYTF	TGTGCCAGCAGTATGGGACAGGGGGCTAACTATGGCTACACCTTC
TRBV11-2	TRBJ2-1	TRBD2	.	CASSVTSGSGNEQFF	TGTGCCAGCAGCGTGACTAGCGGGAGTGGCAATGAGCAGTTCTTC
TRBV19	TRBJ1-1	.	.	CASSGHTEAFF	TGTGCCAGTAGTGGGCACACTGAAGCTTTCTTT